Listed below are T cell receptor beta chains from one sample, sequenced in a study of blood T cells in healthy people across ages. TCRdb itself ran the 5' RACE reads through MiXCR, one entry per CDR3 protein. The sample records about 640,000 distinct CDR3 sequences, under 65% being singletons. The sample consisted of blood. The receptors come from a man aged 60 to 69 in good health. Both conserved end residues are part of each CDR3. A D gene is named only where the DNA matches it firmly. Rows may omit the clone size; those that give it use once, few, many or a size class.

TRBJ1-1 - - TRBV7-2 CASSLAGYHAFF TGTGCCAGCAGCTTAGCAGGGTATCACGCTTTCTTT
TRBJ2-1 - - TRBV5-5 CASSLGDGSSYNEQFF TGTGCCAGCAGCTTGGGGGACGGAAGCTCCTACAATGAGCAGTTCTTC
TRBJ2-7 - few TRBV27 CASSLQKARRAYEQYF TGTGCCAGCAGTCTCCAAAAGGCGAGGCGGGCCTACGAGCAGTACTTC
TRBJ1-2 - - TRBV4-1 CASSPGRTVGYTF TGCGCCAGCAGCCCAGGGAGGACCGTCGGCTACACCTTC
TRBJ2-7 - many TRBV2 CASSVSYEQYF TGTGCCAGCAGTGTCTCCTACGAGCAGTACTTC
TRBJ1-5 TRBD1 - TRBV7-2 CASSLGQGAMTQHF TGTGCCAGCAGCCTGGGACAGGGGGCCATGACCCAGCATTTT
TRBJ2-5 - - TRBV29-1 CSARRGTYQETQYF TGCAGCGCCCGTCGGGGGACGTACCAAGAGACCCAGTACTTC
TRBJ2-1 - - TRBV6-6 CASSRGGRNFPDEQFF TGTGCCAGCAGCAGGGGGGGCCGTAACTTTCCAGATGAGCAGTTCTTC
TRBJ2-6 - - TRBV12-3/TRBV12-4 CASSLRGVSGANVLTF TGTGCCAGCAGTTTAAGAGGGGTCTCTGGGGCCAACGTCCTGACTTTC
TRBJ2-5 TRBD2 once TRBV3-1 CASSHRLAGGSQETQYF TGTGCCAGCAGCCACCGACTAGCGGGGGGGTCTCAAGAGACCCAGTACTTC
TRBJ1-2 TRBD1 many TRBV7-2 CASSLAGQGYGYTF TGCGCCAGCAGCTTGGCCGGACAGGGCTATGGCTACACCTTC
TRBJ1-2 - few TRBV2 CASSENRYYGYTF TGTGCCAGCAGTGAGAACCGATACTATGGCTACACCTTC
TRBJ1-1 TRBD1 - TRBV2 CASRETGGRTEAFF TGTGCCAGCAGGGAAACAGGGGGGAGGACTGAAGCTTTCTTT
TRBJ2-5 TRBD2 - TRBV4-2 CASSTGSGELYNETQYF TGTGCCAGCAGTACAGGTAGCGGGGAGCTCTACAATGAGACCCAGTACTTC
TRBJ1-2 - - TRBV7-2 CASSLDRVDYNYGYTF TGTGCCAGCAGCTTAGACAGAGTTGACTATAACTATGGCTACACCTTC
TRBJ1-1 - - TRBV3-1 CASSQGQSAAFF TGTGCCAGCAGCCAAGGACAGAGCGCAGCTTTCTTT
TRBJ2-1 - - TRBV5-1 CASSLGPLGGKQFF TGCGCCAGCAGCTTGGGCCCTCTAGGGGGGAAGCAGTTCTTC
TRBJ2-5 - - TRBV10-3 CAISESLETQYF TGTGCCATCAGTGAGTCGTTGGAGACCCAGTACTTC
TRBJ1-2 - - TRBV10-3 CAIAEGQRNYGYTF TGTGCCATCGCCGAGGGACAAAGGAACTATGGCTACACCTTC
TRBJ2-3 TRBD2 - TRBV3-1 CASSRRTSGTDTQYF TGTGCCAGCAGCCGCCGGACTAGCGGCACAGATACGCAGTATTTT
TRBJ1-6 - - TRBV7-2 CASSLVRVGGDSPLHF TGTGCCAGCAGCTTAGTCCGGGTGGGGGGGGATTCACCCCTCCACTTT
TRBJ2-5 TRBD2 - TRBV3-1 CASSQEAGLQETQYF TGTGCCAGCAGCCAAGAAGCGGGGCTCCAAGAGACCCAGTACTTC
TRBJ1-6 - - TRBV27 CASSLVANSPLHF TGTGCCAGCAGTTTGGTCGCTAATTCACCCCTCCACTTT
TRBJ2-7 - - TRBV5-5 CASSRQYQSSYEQYF TGTGCCAGCAGCCGACAGTACCAAAGCTCCTACGAGCAGTACTTC
TRBJ2-7 - few TRBV6-5 CASRRVHGDYEQYF TGTGCCAGCAGAAGGGTTCACGGGGACTACGAGCAGTACTTC
TRBJ1-6 - - TRBV28 CASSFGGGNSPLHF TGTGCCAGCAGTTTCGGGGGGGGGAATTCACCCCTCCACTTT
TRBJ2-7 TRBD1 once TRBV7-2 CASSLAAGGYEQYF TGTGCCAGCAGCTTAGCGGCAGGGGGCTATGAGCAGTACTTC
TRBJ2-1 TRBD2 - TRBV7-9 CASSSLAGEIGNEQFF TGTGCCAGCAGCTCTTTAGCGGGGGAGATCGGGAATGAGCAGTTCTTC
TRBJ2-3 TRBD2 - TRBV7-2 CASSLVGGITDTQYF TGTGCCAGCAGCTTAGTCGGGGGGATCACAGATACGCAGTATTTT
TRBJ2-7 - - TRBV7-9 CASSATGHYEQYF TGTGCCAGCAGCGCGACCGGACACTACGAGCAGTACTTC
TRBJ2-1 - - TRBV29-1 CSVEETRQFF TGCAGCGTTGAAGAGACTAGGCAGTTCTTC
TRBJ1-6 - - TRBV10-3 CAVSESTGGSPLHF TGTGCCGTCAGTGAGTCGACGGGAGGTTCACCCCTCCACTTT
TRBJ2-7 - - TRBV7-9 CASRSGDSSYEQYF TGTGCCAGCAGGTCGGGGGACAGCTCCTACGAGCAGTACTTT
TRBJ1-2 - once TRBV4-1 CASSQGGTVGGYGYTF TGCGCCAGCAGCCAAGGGGGGACGGTGGGCGGCTATGGCTACACCTTC
TRBJ2-1 TRBD1 - TRBV27 CASSTPVQGAADEQFF TGTGCCAGCAGTACACCGGTACAGGGGGCAGCCGATGAGCAGTTCTTC
TRBJ2-1 - - TRBV6-6 CASSGPSSYNEQFF TGTGCCAGCTCGGGGCCTAGCTCCTACAATGAGCAGTTCTTC
TRBJ1-6 - few TRBV10-3 CAISETQVHNSPLHF TGTGCCATCAGTGAGACCCAGGTACACAATTCACCCCTCCACTTT
TRBJ1-6 - - TRBV7-2 CASSLDRASPLHF TGTGCCAGCAGCTTAGACCGGGCCTCACCCCTCCACTTT
TRBJ2-5 - - TRBV4-1 CASSQDQEHNEQYF TGCGCCAGCAGCCAAGATCAAGAGCACAATGAGCAGTACTTC
TRBJ2-5 - - TRBV29-1 CSVALGSETQYF TGCAGCGTTGCACTAGGCTCGGAGACCCAGTACTTC
TRBJ1-5 - few TRBV20-1 CSARDLEGPSNQPQHF TGCAGTGCTAGAGATCTGGAAGGCCCAAGCAATCAGCCCCAGCATTTT
TRBJ2-2 - few TRBV5-1 CASSLGDTTNTGELFF TGCGCCAGCAGCTTGGGGGACACTACGAACACCGGGGAGCTGTTTTTT
TRBJ1-1 - - TRBV6-2/TRBV6-3 CASSETAKREAFF TGTGCCAGCAGTGAGACAGCCAAGCGCGAAGCTTTCTTT
TRBJ2-7 TRBD1 - TRBV29-1 CSATVGQGPYEQYF TGCAGCGCAACCGTAGGACAGGGACCATACGAGCAGTACTTC